Listed below are T cell receptor beta chains from one sample, sequenced in a study of cytomegalovirus exposure and HLA in healthy donors. Assay: immunoSEQ multiplex PCR; the TCRdb copy retains only in-frame clones and omits some. The sample lists over 100,000 clones; 70% to 85% were seen once. Sequencing used PBMCs. The receptors stem from a female donor in good health and CMV-seronegative. The CDR3 runs from the conserved cysteine through the conserved F or W. D genes are given only for firm matches. Size values are once, few and many counts, or a class for expanded clones, and some rows have none.

V	size	J	D	DNA	CDR3
TRBV19	-	TRBJ2-3	-	TGTGCCAGTACCATGGGCGGGAAGGGCACAGATACGCAGTATTTT	CASTMGGKGTDTQYF
TRBV11-3	-	TRBJ1-1	TRBD1	TGTGCCAGCAGCCGGACAGGGAACACTGAAGCTTTCTTT	CASSRTGNTEAFF
TRBV9	-	TRBJ2-7	TRBD1	TGTGCCAGCAGCCCCGGGACAGGATTTACCTACGAGCAGTACTTC	CASSPGTGFTYEQYF
TRBV30	-	TRBJ2-2	TRBD2	TGTGCCTGGAGGTCGACTAGCGGGATTATCGGGGAGCTGTTTTTT	CAWRSTSGIIGELFF
TRBV15	-	TRBJ1-1	-	TGTGCCACCAGCAGAGATCGAGAACCTGAAGCTTTCTTT	CATSRDREPEAFF
TRBV6-4	few	TRBJ2-2	TRBD2	TGTGCCAGCAGTGAACTAGCGGGAGGGAACACCGGGGAGCTGTTTTTT	CASSELAGGNTGELFF
TRBV5-1	few	TRBJ1-3	-	TGCGCCAGCAGCCCTGGCGGGGGCTCCGGAAACACCATATATTTT	CASSPGGGSGNTIYF
TRBV6-5	-	TRBJ2-1	TRBD1	TGTGCCAGCAGCCGGACAGGGGGGACCTACAATGAGCAGTTCTTC	CASSRTGGTYNEQFF
TRBV5-1	-	TRBJ2-1	-	TGCGCCAGCTACGGGAGTAGCTCCTACAATGAGCAGTTCTTC	CASYGSSSYNEQFF
TRBV5-1	-	TRBJ1-1	TRBD1	TGCGCCAGCAGCTTGACAGGGGGTGAGGGCACTGAAGCTTTCTTT	CASSLTGGEGTEAFF
TRBV9	-	TRBJ2-2	-	TGTGCCAGCAGCGTAGCAGTAATGGGGGAGCTGTTTTTT	CASSVAVMGELFF
TRBV14	-	TRBJ1-1	TRBD1	TGTGCCAGCAGCCGCTTCCGGGACAGGGACACTGAAGCTTTCTTT	CASSRFRDRDTEAFF
TRBV28	-	TRBJ1-5	-	TGTGCCAGCAGTCCTGGGGGGGGATTCTGGGGGAATCAGCCCCAGCATTTT	CASSPGGGFWGNQPQHF
TRBV5-1	-	TRBJ1-4	-	TGCGCCAGCAGCTCCACAGGATACAATGAAAAACTGTTTTTT	CASSSTGYNEKLFF
TRBV20-1	-	TRBJ1-2	-	TGCAGTGCTAGCGGGTATGGCTACACCTTC	CSASGYGYTF
TRBV7-8	-	TRBJ1-2	-	TGTGCCAGCAGCTTAGGGTCCGTACAGACGGGGGTGTTCGGCGGCTACACCTTC	CASSLGSVQTGVFGGYTF
TRBV6-6	-	TRBJ1-2	-	TGTGCCAGCATGGGTGGCATTTCCGGGAACTATGGCTACACCTTC	CASMGGISGNYGYTF
TRBV5-8	-	TRBJ1-4	TRBD1	TGTGCCAGCAGCCTGGGGGGACAGGGGACTGAAAAACTGTTTTTT	CASSLGGQGTEKLFF
TRBV27	-	TRBJ1-1	TRBD1	TGTGCCAGCAGTTTAAACAGGGGGATCAGTGAAGCTTTCTTT	CASSLNRGISEAFF
TRBV27	-	TRBJ1-4	-	TGTGCCAGCAGTCCTCACAGGGCAACTAATGAAAAACTGTTTTTT	CASSPHRATNEKLFF
TRBV9	-	TRBJ1-1	-	TGTGCCAGCAGCGTAGGGCAGTCAGAAGCTTTCTTT	CASSVGQSEAFF
TRBV6-6	-	TRBJ2-7	-	TGTGCCAGCAGTTACTCCCCCAGGGACGAGCAGTACTTC	CASSYSPRDEQYF
TRBV4-3	-	TRBJ2-7	-	TGCGCCAGCAGCCAAGAATACGGGGAAGGCTACGAGCAGTACTTC	CASSQEYGEGYEQYF
TRBV28	-	TRBJ2-7	-	TGTGCCAGCAGTCGCACTCGGGAGCAGTACTTC	CASSRTREQYF
TRBV5-4	-	TRBJ1-6	-	TGTGCCAGCAGCTTGGCCGAGGGATGGCCTAATTCACCCCTCCACTTT	CASSLAEGWPNSPLHF
TRBV28	once	TRBJ2-7	TRBD2	TGTGCCAGCAGTTTAACGGCTAGCGGATTCTCCTACGAGCAGTACTTC	CASSLTASGFSYEQYF
TRBV5-6	-	TRBJ2-7	-	TGTGCCAGCAGCCTAAGGAGGGGAATCTACGAGCAGTACTTC	CASSLRRGIYEQYF
TRBV7-2	-	TRBJ2-5	-	TGTGCCAGCAGCTTAGTTACCAGGGGTGAGACCCAGTACTTC	CASSLVTRGETQYF
TRBV4-1	-	TRBJ1-2	-	TGCGCCAGCAGCCAAGAAGAGGGCATCTATGGCTACACCTTC	CASSQEEGIYGYTF
TRBV28	-	TRBJ2-5	-	TGTGCCAGCAGCAAACAAGAGACCCAGTACTTC	CASSKQETQYF
TRBV2	-	TRBJ2-2	-	TGTGCCAGCAGAGGGCAGGGAGGCACCGGGGAGCTGTTTTTT	CASRGQGGTGELFF
TRBV9	-	TRBJ2-1	TRBD2	TGTGCCAGCAGCCCCGCCGGACTAGCGGGAGTCAATGAGCAGTTCTTC	CASSPAGLAGVNEQFF
TRBV4-2	-	TRBJ2-2	TRBD2	TGTGCCAGCAGCCAAGATCTAGCGGGAGAAATCGGGGAGCTGTTTTTT	CASSQDLAGEIGELFF
TRBV4-3	-	TRBJ2-7	-	TGCGCCAGCAGCCAAGATGCGGTTAGCTCCTACGAGCAGTACTTC	CASSQDAVSSYEQYF
TRBV28	-	TRBJ1-2	-	TGTGCCAGTGGGGGCCCGAACTATGGCTACACCTTC	CASGGPNYGYTF
TRBV10-3	few	TRBJ2-7	TRBD1	TGTGCCATCAATACAGGGGTCCCCACCTACGAGCAGTACTTC	CAINTGVPTYEQYF
TRBV28	-	TRBJ2-1	TRBD2	TGTGCCAGCAGCATTATCACTAGCGGGAGTTTAAGCAATGAGCAGTTCTTC	CASSIITSGSLSNEQFF
TRBV6-5	-	TRBJ1-4	-	TGTGCCAGCAGTTCCCTCTCCATCCGAGAGGAAAAACTGTTTTTT	CASSSLSIREEKLFF
TRBV28	few	TRBJ1-3	-	TGTGCCAGCGGCCTCCAGGGATCTGGAAACACCATATATTTT	CASGLQGSGNTIYF
TRBV4-2	-	TRBJ2-1	TRBD2	TGTGCCAGCAGCCACGGACTAGCGGCATACAATGAGCAGTTCTTC	CASSHGLAAYNEQFF
TRBV15	-	TRBJ2-7	TRBD1	TGTGCCACCAGCAGAGAACAGGGGTACGAGCAGTACTTC	CATSREQGYEQYF
TRBV5-1	-	TRBJ2-1	-	TGCGCCAGCAGCCCGGGGCGGGGGCTAGGGAATGAGCAGTTCTTC	CASSPGRGLGNEQFF
TRBV7-2	-	TRBJ2-1	TRBD2	TGTGCCAGCAGCTTAAGTGGGACTAGTAGCCATGAGCAGTTCTTC	CASSLSGTSSHEQFF
TRBV27	-	TRBJ2-1	-	TGTGCCAGCGGACGGGGGATGAGCTCCTACAATGAGCAGTTCTTC	CASGRGMSSYNEQFF
TRBV27	few	TRBJ2-3	TRBD2	TGTGCCAGCCAAACTAGCGGGAGAACAGATACGCAGTATTTT	CASQTSGRTDTQYF
TRBV7-9	-	TRBJ1-4	TRBD1	TGTGCCAGCATACCGGGACAGGGAAATGAAAAACTGTTTTTT	CASIPGQGNEKLFF
TRBV29-1	-	TRBJ1-5	-	TGCAGCGTTACTGAACAGGGTGATCAGCCCCAGCATTTT	CSVTEQGDQPQHF
TRBV11-2	-	TRBJ2-3	TRBD2	TGTGCCAGCAGCAGACGGGAGGGCCTGGGAGATACGCAGTATTTT	CASSRREGLGDTQYF